This entry concerns a single TCR beta chain. Its specificity is unknown. J gave up 3 bases and V 3 bases, and 5 bases lay outside the gene matches. The germline gives CDR1 MDHEN, CDR2 SYDVKM. This CDR3 has 15 residues. Starting 14 to 28 days after autologous transplant, ipilimumab 1 mg/kg was given. The data were taken from a study of ipilimumab plus nivolumab after autologous stem cell transplantation. Looking at the study overall: The myeloma group: high-risk transplant-naive, or relapse within 3 years after first autologous transplant. Points from the study as a whole: Authors suggest TCR repertoire, Treg phenotype and gut microbiota support further study.

Method: immunoSEQ multiplex PCR; TCRdb's copy keeps in-frame clones and lacks some. The sample holds about 40,000 clones, 92% seen once. Sequencing was performed on PBMCs, taken in a trial of ipilimumab plus nivolumab as post-transplant consolidation. This sequence was found in a male donor with multiple myeloma. The chain couples TRBV28 to TRBJ2-7; 10 bases agree with TRBD2. The CDR3 bases are TGTGCCAGCAGTTTTCTAGCGGGAGTGGGCTACGAGCAGTACTTC. It yields the protein CASSFLAGVGYEQYF.